Listed below are T cell receptor beta chains from one sample, sequenced in a study of blood T cells in healthy people across ages. TCRdb re-called the 5' RACE reads with MiXCR, one entry per CDR3 protein. This table holds about 800,000 distinct CDR3 sequences, around 45% found once. Sequencing input: blood. The receptors were sampled from a man older than 75 in good health. Both conserved end residues are part of each CDR3. Fields, in order: D gene, V gene, J gene, clone size, CDR3 DNA, CDR3 protein. The D gene is left open where the match is weak. The size field is filled for only some rows; it gives once, few, many or a size class.

>.|TRBV20-1|TRBJ2-2|.
TGCAGTGCTAGTTACAGCCCGAGTAACACCGGGGAGCTGTTTTTT
CSASYSPSNTGELFF
>TRBD1|TRBV4-1|TRBJ1-5|.
TGCGCCAGCAGCCAAGATCGAGGAGGGGGCGAACAGCCCCAGCATTTT
CASSQDRGGGEQPQHF
>.|TRBV20-1|TRBJ1-5|.
TGCAGTGCTAGAGACGGTCCCGGGGGCGGACAGCCCCAGCATTTT
CSARDGPGGGQPQHF
>.|TRBV12-3/TRBV12-4|TRBJ1-4|once
TGTGCCAGCAGTGTTATTGCGGGAGAAAAACTGTTTTTT
CASSVIAGEKLFF
>.|TRBV5-6|TRBJ1-2|.
TGTGCCAGCAGCTTGGATGGACAATTTTATGACTATGGCTACACCTTC
CASSLDGQFYDYGYTF
>.|TRBV6-4|TRBJ1-1|.
TGTGCCAGCAGTGACTCCGACTCAGGAGTCACTGAAGCTTTCTTT
CASSDSDSGVTEAFF
>.|TRBV7-3|TRBJ2-4|.
TGTGCCAGCAGCCCCTCCGGCCCTCCCGAGAACATTCAGTACTTC
CASSPSGPPENIQYF
>TRBD1|TRBV12-3/TRBV12-4|TRBJ2-1|many
TGTGCCAGCAGTTCGGGACAGGGGTCCTACAATGAGCAGTTCTTC
CASSSGQGSYNEQFF
>TRBD1|TRBV20-1|TRBJ1-1|few
TGCAGTGCTAGAGATCGGCTAGGGGGCGGCACTGAAGCTTTCTTT
CSARDRLGGGTEAFF
>.|TRBV7-2|TRBJ2-7|.
TGTGCCAGCAGCCACCGGGGGACTTCCTCGTTCGAGCAGTACTTC
CASSHRGTSSFEQYF
>.|TRBV7-2|TRBJ1-1|few
TGTGCCAGCAGCTCACGGTACACTGAAGCTTTCTTT
CASSSRYTEAFF
>.|TRBV20-1|TRBJ1-3|once
TGCAGTGCTCCGGGGGGTGGAAACACCACATATTTT
CSAPGGGNTTYF
>TRBD1|TRBV12-3/TRBV12-4|TRBJ2-1|few
TGTGCCAGCAGTTTAGGGGACAGAAGCTCCTACAATGAGCAGTTCTTC
CASSLGDRSSYNEQFF
>TRBD1|TRBV6-1|TRBJ1-1|few
TGTGCCAGCAGCCTCAGGGGGCAGGGGACTGAAGCTTTCTTT
CASSLRGQGTEAFF
>.|TRBV20-1|TRBJ2-5|.
TGCAGTGCTAGAGAGCGGCCCCGGGGGTGGAATGAGCAGTACTTC
CSARERPRGWNEQYF
>.|TRBV6-5|TRBJ2-3|.
TGTGCCAGCAGTTACTCGTCGCCAGGATTATCAGATACGCAGTATTTT
CASSYSSPGLSDTQYF
>TRBD2|TRBV20-1|TRBJ2-5|.
TGCAGTGCTAGCTACGGCCTGTCCGGGACTAGCGGGGTCCAGTACCAAGAGGCCCAGTACTTC
CSASYGLSGTSGVQYQEAQYF
>TRBD1|TRBV6-1|TRBJ1-1|.
TGTGCCAGCAGTCCGACAGGGGTGAGAACTGAAGCTTTCTTT
CASSPTGVRTEAFF
>.|TRBV7-9|TRBJ2-1|few
TGTGCCAGCAATGTTGGCGGGTCCTACAATGAGCAGTTCTTC
CASNVGGSYNEQFF
>.|TRBV14|TRBJ1-5|few
TGTGCCAGCAGCCAAGGTTCTCAGCCCCAGCATTTT
CASSQGSQPQHF
>.|TRBV11-3|TRBJ1-1|.
TGTGCCAGCAGCCTTCGGGAATCTGAAGCTTTCTTT
CASSLRESEAFF
>TRBD1|TRBV5-1|TRBJ1-5|few
TGCGCCAGCAGCCCGGGGACAGGGGGCGGTCAGCCCCAGCATTTT
CASSPGTGGGQPQHF
>.|TRBV6-6|TRBJ2-5|.
TGTGCCAGCACCAGGGCTGGTGAGACCCAGTACTTC
CASTRAGETQYF
>.|TRBV28|TRBJ2-5|.
TGTGCCAGCAGTACTCGAAGGCCCCAAGAGACCCAGTACTTC
CASSTRRPQETQYF
>TRBD1|TRBV11-2|TRBJ1-6|few
TGTGCCAGCAGCCCGTTACCGGGACAGGGTTCACCCCTCCACTTT
CASSPLPGQGSPLHF
>TRBD1|TRBV27|TRBJ1-1|.
TGTGCCAGCAGTTTACGTCCCGGACAGGGAAGGAACACTGAAGCTTTCTTT
CASSLRPGQGRNTEAFF
>.|TRBV12-3/TRBV12-4|TRBJ1-6|.
TGTGCCAGCATGTTGACAGGCGGGCATTCACCCCTCCACTTT
CASMLTGGHSPLHF
>.|TRBV5-6|TRBJ2-2|.
TGTGCCAGCAGCTTGGCCGGACATTATACCGGGGAGCTGTTTTTT
CASSLAGHYTGELFF
>.|TRBV5-1|TRBJ2-5|few
TGCGCCAGCAGCTCGTATGGAGAGACCCAGTACTTC
CASSSYGETQYF
>.|TRBV3-1|TRBJ2-4|.
TGTGCCAGCAGCCAAGATTGGGGAAAAAACATTCAGTACTTC
CASSQDWGKNIQYF
>TRBD1|TRBV11-1|TRBJ2-5|.
TGTGCCAGCAGACGACAGGGGCCATCGGAGACCCAGTACTTC
CASRRQGPSETQYF
>.|TRBV12-3/TRBV12-4|TRBJ2-7|few
TGTGCCAGCAGTTCAGGGGGGAGGAGCTCCTACGAGCAGTACTTC
CASSSGGRSSYEQYF
>.|TRBV5-1|TRBJ2-1|once
TGCGCCAGCAGCTTTTTAACGGGGGGCCCCTCGGATGAGCAGTTCTTC
CASSFLTGGPSDEQFF